These 24 T cell receptor beta chains were sequenced from one sample in a study of CD8 T cells in Susac syndrome. After extraction with the RNeasy kit, roughly 0.45 to 1 ug of the RNA was reverse transcribed using random hexamers. In TCRdb, the immunoSEQ multiplex PCR reads were re-called with MiXCR into one record per CDR3 protein. This sample has some 180,000 distinct CDR3 sequences, with just under 95% found just once. The material sequenced was CD4+ T cells from PBMCs. Receptors were obtained from a human donor with Susac syndrome.

This clonotype appeared a single time. V and J are TRBV20-1 and TRBJ1-1; D is perhaps TRBD1 (6 bases). The CDR3 length is 11 residues. V lost 1 base and J 8 bases, leaving 8 bases between the germline ends. Per germline, CDR1 DFQATT and CDR2 SNEGSKA (reference sequence). Here the CDR3 reads CSARGDREAFF. In nucleotides, the CDR3 is TGCAGTGCTAGAGGTGACAGGGAAGCTTTCTTT.

This CDR3 reads CASSPLVTVWNTEAFF. The CDR3 DNA reads TGCGCCAGCAGCCCGCTCGTGACGGTCTGGAACACTGAAGCTTTCTTT. The chain carries TRBV4-1 and TRBJ1-1; the D is unclear. From germline, CDR1 is MGHRA and CDR2 YSYEKL. The CDR3 spans 16 residues. Trimming stripped 4 bases from V and 1 base from J, with 16 bases between.

This chain uses TRBV18 with TRBJ1-4, with D hard to call. The length of the CDR3 is 13 residues. Germline CDR1 is KGHSH and CDR2 is LQKENI. V dropped 2 bases and J dropped 7 bases, with 8 bases sitting between them. The CDR3 DNA is TGTGCCAGCTCACCAAAGGATCGTGAAAAACTGTTTTTT. Translated: CASSPKDREKLFF.

The V call is TRBV3-1, the J call TRBJ2-7; D possibly corresponds to TRBD2 (6 bases). Germline V gene data show CDR1 as LGHDT and CDR2 as YNNKEL (reference sequence). The CDR3 spans 13 residues. V shed 3 bases and J shed 4 bases, with 10 bases lying between them. CDR3 DNA: TGTGCCAGCAGCCAGGGACTGGGGTACGAGCAGTACTTC. This sequence encodes CASSQGLGYEQYF.

V usage is TRBV18 and J usage is TRBJ1-4; possible D gene TRBD1, 6 bases. The germline CDR1 and CDR2 sequences are KGHSH and LQKENI. The ends were cut back, 9 bases at V and 8 bases at J, with 16 bases in the middle. The CDR3 extends over 13 amino acids. This CDR3 reads CASSQGKAEKLFF. CDR3 DNA: TGTGCCAGTTCTCAGGGGAAGGCCGAAAAACTGTTTTTT.

The chain joins TRBV6-6 to TRBJ2-3; no firm D call. Germline V lookup: CDR1 MNHNY, CDR2 SVGAGI (reference sequence). The CDR3 extends over 15 amino acids. Trimming removed 0 bases at V and 1 base at J, with 8 bases between. The CDR3 DNA sequence: TGTGCCAGCAGTTACTCGACACCCGGCACAGATACGCAGTATTTT. Its translation is CASSYSTPGTDTQYF.

The chain couples TRBV7-9 to TRBJ2-5; 11 positions agree with TRBD2. Germline CDR1 reads SEHNR; CDR2 reads FQNEAQ (reference sequence). The CDR3 sequence is 16 residues long. With 4 bases clipped from V and 3 bases from J, the junction kept 7 bases outside the gene matches. The CDR3 loop reads CASSSPPGLAEETQYF. The CDR3 coding sequence is TGTGCCAGCAGCTCACCCCCGGGACTAGCGGAAGAGACCCAGTACTTC.

This clonotype has a single count. One end of the junction fails to match germline, which may point to a read error. The chain carries TRBV7-7 and TRBJ2-5; D tentatively fits TRBD1 or TRBD2 (5 bases each). CDR3 length: 15 residues. Germline assignment: CDR1 SSHAT and CDR2 FNYEAQ (reference sequence). In nucleotides, the CDR3 is TGTGCTAGCAGCCGGGACGGGGTAGGGCCGGAGACCCAGTACTTC. It translates to CASSRDGVGPETQYF. Filled out from reference TRBV7-7 and TRBJ2-5, the complete variable domain reads GAGVSQSPRYKVTKRGQDVTLRCDPISSHATLYWYQQALGQGPEFLTYFNYEAQPDKSGLPSDRFSAERPEGSISTLTIQRTEQRDSAMYRCASSRDGVGPETQYFGPGTRLLVL.

The rearrangement links TRBV30 to TRBJ1-6; no firm D call. The V end lost 2 bases, the J end lost 0 bases, and 17 bases lay between the germline ends. CDR1 and CDR2 (germline): GTSNPN, SVGIG (reference sequence). The length of the CDR3 is 18 residues. The CDR3 is CAWSSARAPSSYNSPLHF. The CDR3 coding sequence is TGTGCCTGGAGTTCAGCCCGGGCCCCGAGCTCCTATAATTCACCCCTCCACTTT.

CDR3: CASSPGEESGRKQYF. CDR3 DNA: TGTGCCAGCAGTCCGGGGGAGGAGAGCGGGAGGAAGCAGTACTTC. The V call is TRBV28, the J call TRBJ2-7, with 9 nucleotides matching TRBD2. The germline V gene encodes CDR1 MDHEN and CDR2 SYDVKM. V lost 5 bases, J lost 8 bases, and 13 bases stayed unmatched. This CDR3 comprises 15 residues.

This clonotype appeared once. The chain joins TRBV5-1 to TRBJ1-6, with 7 positions matching TRBD1. Germline CDR1 is SGHRS and CDR2 is YFSETQ. CDR3 length: 15 residues. The V gene end was trimmed by 0 bases and the J gene end by 10 bases; junction bases not matched to a gene: 7. The DNA of the CDR3 is TGCGCCAGCAGCTTGGGGCGACAGGGTGGCTCACCCCTCCACTTT. This encodes CASSLGRQGGSPLHF.

This clonotype was detected only once. The chain combines TRBV6-5 with TRBJ1-1, with D maybe TRBD1 (6 bases). Trimming removed 7 bases from V and 4 bases from J, with 16 bases in between. Germline V CDR1 and CDR2: MNHEY, SVGAGI. The CDR3 spans 14 residues. Here the CDR3 reads CASTRDTVRTEAFF. CDR3 bases: TGTGCCAGCACCCGGGACACCGTCCGCACTGAAGCTTTCTTT.

The chain joins TRBV24-1 to TRBJ1-1; 10 bases are a match to TRBD1. Germline V gene sequence: CDR1 KGHDR, CDR2 SFDVKD. V gave up 9 bases and J gave up 7 bases; unmatched junction bases: 25. This CDR3 spans 19 amino acids. CDR3 amino acids: CATRLARTGGRESNVEAFF. Written as DNA, the CDR3 is TGTGCCACCCGGCTGGCTAGGACAGGGGGAAGAGAAAGCAACGTTGAAGCTTTCTTT.

This chain joins TRBV10-3 and TRBJ2-3; tentatively, D is TRBD1 (6 bases). Germline CDR1 ENHRY, CDR2 SYGVKD. This CDR3 has 14 amino acids. V was cut by 6 bases and J by 2 bases, with 12 bases left in between. The CDR3 loop reads CAISPGQDTDTQYF. The CDR3 DNA follows: TGTGCCATCAGCCCGGGACAAGACACAGATACGCAGTATTTT.

The gene calls are TRBV12-3 or TRBV12-4 and TRBJ2-1; 8 nucleotides match TRBD2. The CDR3 covers 15 residues. The ends lost 1 base at V and 8 bases at J; junction bases unmatched: 7. Written as DNA, the CDR3 is TGTGCCAGCAGTTTAGGGGCGGGGGGAAGTGATGAGCAGTTCTTC. Protein sequence: CASSLGAGGSDEQFF.

The chain recombines TRBV7-8 with TRBJ2-5; possibly TRBD2 for D (7 bases). V gave up 5 bases and J gave up 4 bases, with 20 bases separating them. CDR1 is SGHVS, CDR2 FQNEAQ, per germline. This CDR3 is built from 16 residues. The CDR3 reads CASSPTGGHPPETQYF. CDR3 coding DNA: TGTGCCAGCAGCCCTACGGGGGGCCACCCCCCAGAGACCCAGTACTTC.

The chain links TRBV11-2 to TRBJ1-1; 10 bases map to TRBD1. This CDR3 comprises 15 residues. Germline V CDR1 and CDR2: SGHAT, FQNNGV. Trimming at V came to 5 bases and at J to 6 bases, leaving 9 bases not matched to a gene. The CDR3: CASSPGQGGRSEAFF. DNA for the CDR3: TGTGCCAGCAGCCCAGGACAGGGGGGACGGTCTGAAGCTTTCTTT. The whole variable domain, filled in from reference TRBV11-2 and TRBJ1-1, reads EAGVAQSPRYKIIEKRQSVAFWCNPISGHATLYWYQQILGQGPKLLIQFQNNGVVDDSQLPKDRFSAERLKGVDSTLKIQPAKLEDSAVYLCASSPGQGGRSEAFFGQGTRLTVV.

The V gene is TRBV18, the J gene TRBJ1-1, with D maybe TRBD1 (5 bases). V was clipped by 6 bases and J by 0 bases, with 8 bases between them. The CDR3 consists of 13 residues. Germline-derived CDR1 and CDR2 are KGHSH and LQKENI. CDR3 protein: CASSKTVNTEAFF. The CDR3 DNA follows: TGTGCCAGCTCGAAGACAGTGAACACTGAAGCTTTCTTT.

This chain uses TRBV29-1 with TRBJ1-4, with 9 nucleotides matching TRBD1. Germline V gene data show CDR1 as SQVTM and CDR2 as ANQGSEA. The CDR3 has 14 residues. The V gene end was trimmed by 4 bases and the J gene end by 2 bases; junction bases not matched to a gene: 2. CDR3 region: CSVGGTGTNEKLFF. The CDR3 DNA reads as TGCAGCGTTGGAGGGACAGGGACTAATGAAAAACTGTTTTTT.

The chain employs TRBV10-3 and TRBJ1-1; D gene ambiguous. The germline gives CDR1 ENHRY, CDR2 SYGVKD. The CDR3 is 14 residues long. V was cut by 6 bases and J by 1 base, with 12 bases left in between. The DNA of the CDR3 is TGTGCCATCAGGTATTTACCCTCGAACACTGAAGCTTTCTTT. It is translated as CAIRYLPSNTEAFF.

The chain is built from TRBV20-1 and TRBJ2-7, with D possibly being TRBD1 (5 bases). The CDR3 extends over 13 amino acids. V gave up 4 bases and J gave up 4 bases, with 14 bases separating them. The germline CDR1 and CDR2 sequences are DFQATT and SNEGSKA (reference sequence). CDR3 residues: CSATGKVGYEQYF. As DNA, the CDR3 is TGCAGTGCTACAGGGAAGGTTGGTTACGAGCAGTACTTC.

The genes are TRBV5-1 and TRBJ2-1; 8 bases agree with TRBD1. The CDR3 length is 15 residues. Trimming removed 2 bases from V and 4 bases from J; junction bases left unmatched: 5. The germline V gene encodes CDR1 SGHRS and CDR2 YFSETQ. CDR3 nucleotides: TGCGCCAGCAGCTTAGGGACAGGTCAATACAATGAGCAGTTCTTC. Translated, it gives CASSLGTGQYNEQFF.

The V gene is TRBV29-1, the J gene TRBJ2-7; 10 nucleotides match TRBD2. Germline CDR1 reads SQVTM; CDR2 reads ANQGSEA. This CDR3 spans 13 amino acids. Germline trimming cut 5 bases from V and 6 bases from J; bases unmatched to any gene: 7. The CDR3 DNA reads TGCAGCGTTAGGGGGCAGCGGGAGGGCGAGCAGTACTTC. This encodes CSVRGQREGEQYF.

This clonotype was seen just once. The chain has TRBV18 and TRBJ1-4; 9 nucleotides align to TRBD1. CDR3 length: 15 residues. CDR1 KGHSH and CDR2 LQKENI come from the germline V gene. V was pared by 6 bases and J by 5 bases, with 7 bases of the junction left unmatched. CDR3: CASSLNRGPNEKLFF. The DNA of the CDR3 is TGTGCCAGCTCCCTCAACAGGGGGCCGAATGAAAAACTGTTTTTT.